Included here is one TCR beta chain sequence, with context. Its antigen is not known. A much larger clone is a single base away; this may be a read error. Library preparation for TCR beta used quantitative 5'-RACE with molecular barcodes. A single record per CDR3 protein comes from TCRdb applying MiXCR to the 5' RACE reads. The sample includes some 240,000 distinct CDR3 sequences, 5.5% to 7.5% of them seen just once. The CDR3 has 14 amino acids. Germline V gene sequence: CDR1 SQVTM, CDR2 ANQGSEA. Trimming cost V 6 bases and J 5 bases, with 17 bases left between them. This specimen belongs to a study of CD8 T cells in ankylosing spondylitis. General study results and limits: Matched ankylosing spondylitis synovial fluid reportedly contained a significantly enriched population of disease-linked clones. Disease-linked clones displayed a CD8+ phenotype and appeared relatively rarely in peripheral blood. Characteristic of ankylosing spondylitis blood, it appeared, was a TCR beta motif comprising eight highly homologous variants.

The sequenced material came from blood, either unsorted or a sorted T cell fraction (not recorded which). The TCR was taken from a male donor with ankylosing spondylitis. The rearrangement uses TRBV29-1 and TRBJ2-1; D is unclear. The CDR3 DNA reads as TGCAGCGTCATTCCCCGCTCTTCCCACAATGAGCAGTTCTTC. Encoded protein: CSVIPRSSHNEQFF.